Sequencing of this T cell receptor (beta chain) was carried out in a study of graft-versus-host responses after intestinal transplantation. V lost 5 bases to trimming and J lost 7 bases, with 15 bases between them. This CDR3 has 13 amino acids. Germline V CDR1 and CDR2: SGHDT, YYEEEE. Findings and caveats of the study: Patients who carried graft-donor T cell macrochimerism also had high graft-versus-host to host-versus-graft clonal ratios in their allografts.

Only in-frame clones appear in the TCRdb table, and some are missing; sequencing was by immunoSEQ multiplex PCR. The sample records more than 25,000 clones, roughly 80% being singletons. As to this clone: Antigen unknown.

This clonotype originated in a human donor who received an intestinal transplant. V usage is TRBV5-6 and J usage is TRBJ1-2; tentatively, D is TRBD1 (5 bases). Specimen: unstimulated CD4+ T cells sorted from spleen or lymph node cells, collected before intestinal transplant. This CDR3 is CASRSLGGFGYTF. In DNA form, the CDR3 reads TGTGCCAGCAGATCTTTGGGGGGATTTGGCTACACCTTC.